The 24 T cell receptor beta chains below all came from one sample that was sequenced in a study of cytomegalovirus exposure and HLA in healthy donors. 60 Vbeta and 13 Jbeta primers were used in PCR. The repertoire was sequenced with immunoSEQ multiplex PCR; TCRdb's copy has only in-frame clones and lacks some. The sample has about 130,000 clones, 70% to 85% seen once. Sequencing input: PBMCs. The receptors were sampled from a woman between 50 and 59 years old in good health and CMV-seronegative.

CDR3 DNA: TGTGCCAGCACCGGACAGGGGGCTTATGGCTACACCTTC. Residues: CASTGQGAYGYTF. The chain links TRBV28 to TRBJ1-2; TRBD1 agrees at 11 bases. CDR1 MDHEN and CDR2 SYDVKM come from the germline V gene. The V and J ends lost 7 bases and 5 bases, in that order; junction bases with no gene match: 3. CDR3 size: 13 residues.

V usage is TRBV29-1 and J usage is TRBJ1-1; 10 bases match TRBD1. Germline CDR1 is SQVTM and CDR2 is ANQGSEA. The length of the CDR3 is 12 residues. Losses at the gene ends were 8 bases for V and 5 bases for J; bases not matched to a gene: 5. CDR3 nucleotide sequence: TGCAGCTCAGGGACAGGGGAGACTGAAGCTTTCTTT. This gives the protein CSSGTGETEAFF.

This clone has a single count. The CDR3: CAWSWQGGAEAFF. Here the CDR3 DNA reads TGTGCCTGGAGCTGGCAGGGAGGCGCTGAAGCTTTCTTT. The chain carries TRBV30 and TRBJ1-1; TRBD1 might be the D (5 bases). Looked up from germline, CDR1 is GTSNPN and CDR2 is SVGIG (reference sequence). Trimming pared 3 bases from V and 6 bases from J, leaving 14 bases between. This CDR3 has 13 residues.

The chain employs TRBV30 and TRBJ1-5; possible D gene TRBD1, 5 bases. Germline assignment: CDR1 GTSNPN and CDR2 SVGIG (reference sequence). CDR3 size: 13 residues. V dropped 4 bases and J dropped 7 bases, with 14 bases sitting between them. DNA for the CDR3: TGTGCCTGGAACCTACGGGGGGAACAGCCCCAGCATTTT. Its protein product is CAWNLRGEQPQHF.

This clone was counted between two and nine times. The CDR3 bases are TGTGCCATCAGGGGGACTAGCGGCAAAGAGACCCAGTACTTC. This encodes CAIRGTSGKETQYF. This chain links TRBV10-3 with TRBJ2-5; the match to TRBD2 covers 11 bases. The germline gives CDR1 ENHRY, CDR2 SYGVKD. Trimming cost V 6 bases and J 3 bases; bases outside gene matches: 3. This CDR3 is built from 14 residues.

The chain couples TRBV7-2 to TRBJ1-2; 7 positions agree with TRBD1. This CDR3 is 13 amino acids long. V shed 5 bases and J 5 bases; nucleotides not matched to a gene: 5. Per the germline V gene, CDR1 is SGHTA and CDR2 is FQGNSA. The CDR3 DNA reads TGTGCCAGCAGCCATGGACAGGCTTATGGCTACACCTTC. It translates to CASSHGQAYGYTF.

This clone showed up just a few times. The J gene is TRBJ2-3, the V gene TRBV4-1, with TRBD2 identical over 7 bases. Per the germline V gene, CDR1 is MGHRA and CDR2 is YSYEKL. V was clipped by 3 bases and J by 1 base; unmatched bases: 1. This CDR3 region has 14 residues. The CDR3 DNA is TGCGCCAGCAGCCATGCGGGAGGCACAGATACGCAGTATTTT. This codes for CASSHAGGTDTQYF.

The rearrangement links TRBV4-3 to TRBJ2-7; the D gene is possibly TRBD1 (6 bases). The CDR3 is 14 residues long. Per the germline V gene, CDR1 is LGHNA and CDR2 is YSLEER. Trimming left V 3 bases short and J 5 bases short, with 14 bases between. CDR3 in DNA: TGCGCCAGCAGCCAGACGGGACACCTGGACGAGCAGTACTTC. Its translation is CASSQTGHLDEQYF.

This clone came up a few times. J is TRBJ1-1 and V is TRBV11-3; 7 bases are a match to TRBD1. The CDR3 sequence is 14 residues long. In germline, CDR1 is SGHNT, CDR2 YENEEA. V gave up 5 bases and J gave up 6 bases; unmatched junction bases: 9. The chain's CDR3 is CASSLGGGIAEAFF. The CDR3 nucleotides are TGTGCCAGCAGCCTAGGGGGCGGAATAGCTGAAGCTTTCTTT.

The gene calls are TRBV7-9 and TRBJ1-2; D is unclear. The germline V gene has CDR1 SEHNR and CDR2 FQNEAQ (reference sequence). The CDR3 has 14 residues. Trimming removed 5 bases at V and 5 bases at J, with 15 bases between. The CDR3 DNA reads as TGTGCCAGCAGCGCAGACGGCGGAGCTTATGGCTACACCTTC. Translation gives CASSADGGAYGYTF. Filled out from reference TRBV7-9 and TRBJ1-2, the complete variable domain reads DTGVSQNPRHKITKRGQNVTFRCDPISEHNRLYWYRQTLGQGPEFLTYFQNEAQLEKSRLLSDRFSAERPKGSFSTLEIQRTEQGDSAMYLCASSADGGAYGYTFGSGTRLTVV.

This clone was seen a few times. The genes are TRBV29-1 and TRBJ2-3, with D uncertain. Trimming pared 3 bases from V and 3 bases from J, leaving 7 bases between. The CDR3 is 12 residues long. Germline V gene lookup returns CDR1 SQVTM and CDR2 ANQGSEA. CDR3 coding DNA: TGCAGCGTTGACGCCAGTACAGATACGCAGTATTTT. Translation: CSVDASTDTQYF.

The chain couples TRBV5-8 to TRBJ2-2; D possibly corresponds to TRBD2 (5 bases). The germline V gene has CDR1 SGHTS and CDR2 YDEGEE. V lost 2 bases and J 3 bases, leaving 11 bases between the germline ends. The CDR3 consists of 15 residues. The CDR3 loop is CASSLRGGDTGELFF. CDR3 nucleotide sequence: TGTGCCAGCAGCTTAAGAGGAGGAGACACCGGGGAGCTGTTTTTT.

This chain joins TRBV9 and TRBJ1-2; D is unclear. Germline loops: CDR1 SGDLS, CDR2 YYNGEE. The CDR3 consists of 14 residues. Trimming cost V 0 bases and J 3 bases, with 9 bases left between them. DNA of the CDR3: TGTGCCAGCAGCGTAGGACGGACTGACTATGGCTACACCTTC. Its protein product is CASSVGRTDYGYTF.

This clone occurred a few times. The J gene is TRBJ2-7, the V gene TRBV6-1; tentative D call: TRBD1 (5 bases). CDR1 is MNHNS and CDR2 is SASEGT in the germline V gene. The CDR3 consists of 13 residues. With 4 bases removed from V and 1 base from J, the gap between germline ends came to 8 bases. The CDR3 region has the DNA TGTGCCAGCAGTGTTCCAGGGTCCTACGAGCAGTACTTC. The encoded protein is CASSVPGSYEQYF.

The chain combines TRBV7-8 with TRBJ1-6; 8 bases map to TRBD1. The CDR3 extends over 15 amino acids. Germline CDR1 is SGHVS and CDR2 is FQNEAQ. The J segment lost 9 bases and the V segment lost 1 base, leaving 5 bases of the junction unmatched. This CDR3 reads CASSLVGQGGSPLHF. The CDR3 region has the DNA TGTGCCAGCAGCTTAGTAGGACAGGGCGGTTCACCCCTCCACTTT.

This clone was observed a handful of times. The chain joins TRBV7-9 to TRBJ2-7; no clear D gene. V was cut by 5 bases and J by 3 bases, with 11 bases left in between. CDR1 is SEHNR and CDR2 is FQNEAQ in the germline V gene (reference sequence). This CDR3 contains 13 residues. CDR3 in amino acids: CASSLSPNYEQYF. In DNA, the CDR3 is TGTGCCAGCAGCCTAAGTCCCAACTACGAGCAGTACTTC.

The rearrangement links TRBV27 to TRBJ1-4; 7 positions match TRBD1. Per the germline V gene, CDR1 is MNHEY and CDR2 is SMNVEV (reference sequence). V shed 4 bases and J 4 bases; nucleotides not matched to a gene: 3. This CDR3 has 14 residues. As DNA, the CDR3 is TGTGCCAGCAGTTCGGGGACAGTTAATGAAAAACTGTTTTTT. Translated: CASSSGTVNEKLFF.

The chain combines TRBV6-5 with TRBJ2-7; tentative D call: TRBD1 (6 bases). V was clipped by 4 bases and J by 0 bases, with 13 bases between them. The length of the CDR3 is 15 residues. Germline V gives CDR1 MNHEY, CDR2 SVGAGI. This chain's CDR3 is CASSLTDRSSYEQYF. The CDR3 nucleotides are TGTGCCAGCAGTTTGACGGACAGAAGCTCCTACGAGCAGTACTTC.

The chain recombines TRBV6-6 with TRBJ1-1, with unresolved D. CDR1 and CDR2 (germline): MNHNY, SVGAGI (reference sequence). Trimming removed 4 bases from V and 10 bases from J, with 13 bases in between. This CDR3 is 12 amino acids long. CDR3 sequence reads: CASSFQLAGAFF. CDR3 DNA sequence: TGTGCCAGCAGTTTCCAACTTGCGGGAGCTTTCTTT.

The CDR3 DNA follows: TGCGCCAGCAGCCAAGATTTGGCAAATCAGCCCCAGCATTTT. It encodes CASSQDLANQPQHF. This chain joins TRBV4-3 and TRBJ1-5, with D unclear. Germline CDR1 and CDR2: LGHNA and YSLEER. With 0 bases removed from V and 4 bases from J, the gap between germline ends came to 7 bases. The CDR3 consists of 14 residues.

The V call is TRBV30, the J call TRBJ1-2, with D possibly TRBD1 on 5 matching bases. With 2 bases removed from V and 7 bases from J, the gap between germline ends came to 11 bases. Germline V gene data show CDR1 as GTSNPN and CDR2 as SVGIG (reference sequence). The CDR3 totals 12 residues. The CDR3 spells CAWSQGVRGYTF. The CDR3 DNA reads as TGTGCCTGGAGTCAAGGGGTTCGTGGCTACACCTTC. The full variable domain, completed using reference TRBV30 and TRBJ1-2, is SQTIHQWPATLVQPVGSPLSLECTVEGTSNPNLYWYRQAAGRGLQLLFYSVGIGQISSEVPQNLSASRPQDRQFILSSKKLLLSDSGFYLCAWSQGVRGYTFGSGTRLTVV.

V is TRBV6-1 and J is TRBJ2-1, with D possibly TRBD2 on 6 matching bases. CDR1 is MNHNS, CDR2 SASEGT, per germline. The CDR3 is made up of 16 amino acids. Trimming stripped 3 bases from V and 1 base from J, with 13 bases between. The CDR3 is CASSEPSAPSYNEQFF. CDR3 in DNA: TGTGCCAGCAGTGAGCCTAGCGCACCGTCCTACAATGAGCAGTTCTTC.

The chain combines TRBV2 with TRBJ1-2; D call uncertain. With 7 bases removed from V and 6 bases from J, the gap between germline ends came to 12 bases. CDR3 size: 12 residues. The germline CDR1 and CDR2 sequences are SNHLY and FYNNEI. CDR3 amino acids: CASIAGEDGYTF. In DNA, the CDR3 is TGTGCCAGCATCGCCGGGGAGGATGGCTACACCTTC.

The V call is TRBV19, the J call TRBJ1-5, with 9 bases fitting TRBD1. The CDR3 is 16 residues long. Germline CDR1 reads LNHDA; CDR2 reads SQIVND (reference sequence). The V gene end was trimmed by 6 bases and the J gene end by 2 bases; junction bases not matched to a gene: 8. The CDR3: CASRTTGGRGNQPQHF. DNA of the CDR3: TGTGCCAGTAGAACAACAGGGGGCCGAGGCAATCAGCCCCAGCATTTT.